Detailed here is one TCR beta chain. Its antigen remains unknown. As for treatment: some 19 received Ad26.COV2.S at low or high dose, single or two shots; a few received placebo; per-sample allocation not given. Repertoires come from day 63 after the first vaccine or placebo injection. Clones were sequenced by immunoSEQ multiplex PCR, and TCRdb holds only the in-frame ones, with some missing. The sample lists 250,000 to 300,000 clones; 70% to 90% were seen once. Germline assignment: CDR1 SGHTA and CDR2 FQGNSA. The CDR3 loop spans 15 amino acids. V dropped 5 bases and J dropped 3; count of bases not matched to a gene: 4. The sample belongs to a study of Ad26.COV2.S vaccination and SARS-CoV-2 variants. Overall study context: Donor allocation was to the COV1001 Ad26.COV2.S trial arm. Ad26.COV2.S shots went into the muscle once or twice, 56 days apart. General study points: In TCR breadth and depth analyses, total T cell responses may have been underestimated. For non-spike TCRs, breadth in vaccine recipients resembled that in placebo recipients.

The source of this sequence is a person between 18 and 60 years old who received the Ad26.COV2.S COVID-19 vaccine or a placebo. This chain links TRBV7-2 with TRBJ1-4; 9 positions match TRBD1. Here the sequenced sample was peripheral blood, taken in a trial of Ad26.COV2.S vaccine versus placebo. Written as DNA, the CDR3 is TGTGCCAGCAGCCCCCGGACAGGGGCTAATGAAAAACTGTTTTTT. Translation gives CASSPRTGANEKLFF.